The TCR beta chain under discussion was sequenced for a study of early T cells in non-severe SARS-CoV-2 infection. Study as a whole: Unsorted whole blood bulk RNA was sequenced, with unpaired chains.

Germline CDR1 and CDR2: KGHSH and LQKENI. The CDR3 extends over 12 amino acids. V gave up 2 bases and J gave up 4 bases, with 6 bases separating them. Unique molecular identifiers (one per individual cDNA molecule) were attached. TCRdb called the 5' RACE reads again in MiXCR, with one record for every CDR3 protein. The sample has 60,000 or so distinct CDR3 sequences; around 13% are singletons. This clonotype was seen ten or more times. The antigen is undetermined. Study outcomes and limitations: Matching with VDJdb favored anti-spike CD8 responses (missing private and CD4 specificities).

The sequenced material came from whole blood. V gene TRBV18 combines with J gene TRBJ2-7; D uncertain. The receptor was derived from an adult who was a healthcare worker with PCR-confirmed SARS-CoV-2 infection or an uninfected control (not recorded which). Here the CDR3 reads CASSPGGYEQYF. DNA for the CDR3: TGTGCCAGCTCACCAGGCGGATACGAGCAGTACTTC.